The clone carrying this TCR beta chain was picked up a small number of times. Its antigen is unidentified. This sample stems from a study of blood T cells in healthy people across ages. Study-wide results and caveats: Long-lived donors carried more naive CD4+ cells and greater diversity than aged donors. The percentage of naive T cells correlated strongly with TCR beta diversity.

It was with a sample-barcoded 5' primer and a J-beta primer mix that a second PCR of about 6 to 11 cycles was run. TCRdb re-derived calls from the 5' RACE reads in MiXCR, one entry per CDR3 protein. The sample contains more than 900,000 distinct CDR3 sequences, 25% of which appear only once. Separately, the same data were catalogued under a study of T cells of mothers and their children. That report adds: Extracted RNA, in its entirety, went into cDNA synthesis at around 1.4 ug per 15 ul.

The sequence came from a girl aged 2 to 9 in good health. The material sequenced was blood.

The CDR3 here is CASSPALADMFAETQYF. CDR3 coding DNA: TGTGCCAGCTCCCCCGCGTTAGCTGATATGTTCGCGGAGACCCAGTACTTC. The chain uses TRBV18 and TRBJ2-5; no firm D call. The V and J ends lost 6 bases and 5 bases respectively, with 25 bases between them. The CDR3 runs 17 residues. The germline gives CDR1 KGHSH, CDR2 LQKENI.